The next 16 T cell receptor beta chains were all read from a single sample in a study of cytomegalovirus exposure and HLA in healthy donors. Researchers ran the PCR with 60 Vbeta and 13 Jbeta primers. Data came from immunoSEQ multiplex PCR; TCRdb stores just in-frame clones and leaves some out. The sample yields some 180,000 clones, roughly 13% seen once. Sequenced material: PBMCs. Receptor source: a man in his fifties or sixties in good health and CMV-seropositive.

The chain couples TRBV5-6 to TRBJ1-3; D unclear. In germline, CDR1 is SGHDT, CDR2 YYEEEE. CDR3 length equals 15 residues. The V gene lost 0 bases and the J gene lost 0 bases, with 7 bases spanning the gap. The DNA of the CDR3 is TGTGCCAGCAGCTTGGAACGGGGCTCTGGAAACACCATATATTTT. Its translation: CASSLERGSGNTIYF.

The sample holds a few counts of this clone. The genes are TRBV18 and TRBJ2-3; 8 bases match TRBD1. Germline CDR1 KGHSH, CDR2 LQKENI. CDR3 length equals 16 residues. V lost 0 bases, J lost 4 bases, and 6 bases stayed unmatched. CDR3 sequence (DNA): TGTGCCAGCTCACCACCGCTCGCAGGGGGCGCAGATACGCAGTATTTT. This gives the protein CASSPPLAGGADTQYF.

This chain joins TRBV6-5 and TRBJ2-2; a possible D gene is TRBD2 (5 bases). The CDR3 has 15 amino acids. V was pared by 10 bases and J by 1 base, with 16 bases between. Germline V gene sequence: CDR1 MNHEY, CDR2 SVGAGI. This CDR3 is CATTYGILNTGELFF. The CDR3, as DNA: TGTGCCACTACGTACGGGATCCTGAACACCGGGGAGCTGTTTTTT.

In regard to this clone: This sample includes further DNA sequences coding for the same CDR3. The J gene is TRBJ1-2, the V gene TRBV5-8; 7 bases are shared with TRBD1. The CDR3 contains 14 residues. Germline V gives CDR1 SGHTS, CDR2 YDEGEE. V was clipped by 4 bases and J by 4 bases; unmatched bases: 7. CDR3 protein: CASSPGQALYGYTF. CDR3 bases: TGTGCCAGCAGCCCCGGACAGGCCCTCTATGGCTACACCTTC.

This chain connects TRBV7-6 to TRBJ2-3; D gene ambiguous. CDR1 SGHVS and CDR2 FNYEAQ come from the germline V gene. The ends were cut back, 2 bases at V and 3 bases at J, with 6 bases in the middle. This CDR3 is 13 amino acids long. The CDR3 DNA reads as TGTGCCAGCAGCTTACACGAGACAGATACGCAGTATTTT. It encodes CASSLHETDTQYF.

This clone was recorded a few times. In nucleotides, the CDR3 is TGTGCCAGTAGTATAGGTCGCGGGGGGGTGTACGGTGAGCAGTTCTTC. Translation: CASSIGRGGVYGEQFF. The gene calls are TRBV19 and TRBJ2-1; 9 bases line up with TRBD2. In germline, CDR1 is LNHDA, CDR2 SQIVND (reference sequence). Unmatched junction bases numbered 10, after V lost 1 base and J lost 9 bases. The CDR3 runs to 16 residues. The whole variable domain, filled in from reference TRBV19 and TRBJ2-1, reads DGGITQSPKYLFRKEGQNVTLSCEQNLNHDAMYWYRQDPGQGLRLIYYSQIVNDFQKGDIAEGYSVSREKKESFPLTVTSAQKNPTAFYLCASSIGRGGVYGEQFFGPGTRLTVL.

The V call is TRBV15, the J call TRBJ1-1; D gene unclear. Germline V gene sequence: CDR1 LNHNV, CDR2 YYDKDF (reference sequence). The CDR3 runs to 14 residues. Trimming stripped 0 bases from V and 0 bases from J, with 5 bases between. CDR3 DNA sequence: TGTGCCACCAGCAGAGATCTTATGAACACTGAAGCTTTCTTT. This encodes CATSRDLMNTEAFF. The full variable domain, rest sourced from reference TRBV15 and TRBJ1-1, is DAMVIQNPRYQVTQFGKPVTLSCSQTLNHNVMYWYQQKSSQAPKLLFHYYDKDFNNEADTPDNFQSRRPNTSFCFLDIRSPGLGDTAMYLCATSRDLMNTEAFFGQGTRLTVV.

The J gene is TRBJ1-1, the V gene TRBV27; D gene uncertain. Germline CDR1 MNHEY, CDR2 SMNVEV (reference sequence). The CDR3 spans 15 residues. V lost 0 bases to trimming and J lost 9 bases, with 17 bases between them. This CDR3 is CASSLSAIPVSKAFF. The CDR3 nucleotides are TGTGCCAGCAGTTTATCTGCGATCCCCGTCTCTAAAGCTTTCTTT.

This clone has more than one count but fewer than ten. The rearrangement uses TRBV11-3 and TRBJ1-5; 7 bases match TRBD1. CDR1 and CDR2 (germline): SGHNT, YENEEA. There are 15 residues in the CDR3. V shed 5 bases, J shed 0 bases, and the junction held 4 bases outside the gene matches. CDR3 sequence (DNA): TGTGCCAGCAGCAGGGACAGTTATAGCAATCAGCCCCAGCATTTT. Amino acids: CASSRDSYSNQPQHF.

This clone was detected a few times. J is TRBJ1-3 and V is TRBV4-2; D is perhaps TRBD1 (5 bases). Trimming removed 0 bases from V and 0 bases from J, with 6 bases in between. CDR1 LGHNA and CDR2 YNFKEQ come from the germline V gene. CDR3 length: 15 amino acids. The CDR3: CASSQEGPSGNTIYF. The DNA of the CDR3 is TGTGCCAGCAGCCAAGAGGGGCCCTCTGGAAACACCATATATTTT.

V gene TRBV7-2 combines with J gene TRBJ2-7, with a possible D match to TRBD2 (5 bases). V was shortened by 5 bases and J by 3 bases, with 11 bases between the two germline ends. Germline V lookup: CDR1 SGHTA, CDR2 FQGNSA. The CDR3 runs 13 residues. The CDR3 sequence: CASSRTRHYEQYF. CDR3 sequence (DNA): TGTGCCAGCAGCCGAACTAGACACTACGAGCAGTACTTC.

Concerning this clone itself: Other DNA sequences in the same sample also yield this CDR3. CDR3 DNA sequence: TGTGCCAGCAGTTTATCCGGGCAGGGCTATGGCTACACCTTC. This sequence encodes CASSLSGQGYGYTF. The J gene is TRBJ1-2, the V gene TRBV27; tentative D call: TRBD1 (5 bases). The length of the CDR3 is 14 residues. V lost 0 bases to trimming and J lost 4 bases, with 9 bases between them. Germline V CDR1 and CDR2: MNHEY, SMNVEV (reference sequence).

The chain couples TRBV4-2 to TRBJ1-1; 8 nucleotides align to TRBD1. V gave up 0 bases and J gave up 3 bases; unmatched junction bases: 3. The CDR3 has 15 amino acids. CDR1 is LGHNA and CDR2 is YNFKEQ in the germline V gene. CDR3 sequence (DNA): TGTGCCAGCAGCCAAGAACCAGGGGGCGACACTGAAGCTTTCTTT. The encoded protein is CASSQEPGGDTEAFF.

The chain is built from TRBV2 and TRBJ1-1; 8 positions match TRBD1. The CDR3 has 16 amino acids. V shed 3 bases and J 0 bases; nucleotides not matched to a gene: 6. Germline V gene sequence: CDR1 SNHLY, CDR2 FYNNEI. The CDR3 DNA reads as TGTGCCAGCAGTGAGGACAGGGTAAGGGTGAACACTGAAGCTTTCTTT. It specifies CASSEDRVRVNTEAFF.

A note on this clone: Its ends do not fully match the called genes, so a read error is possible. Written as DNA, the CDR3 is TGTGCCAGCAGCGAAGACAGGTCGAATCGGCATTTT. Translating gives CASSEDRSNRHF. The chain combines TRBV7-2 with TRBJ2-3; tentative D call: TRBD1 (6 bases). Germline assignment: CDR1 SGHTA and CDR2 FQGNSA. The CDR3 has 12 amino acids.

This clone was seen a few times. V is TRBV6-6 and J is TRBJ1-4; 9 positions agree with TRBD1. Germline V lookup: CDR1 MNHNY, CDR2 SVGAGI (reference sequence). This CDR3 has 16 residues. The trim removed 2 bases at V and 11 bases at J, leaving 12 bases unmatched. The CDR3 loop is CASSYLSSGTGLKLFF. CDR3 sequence (DNA): TGTGCCAGCAGTTACCTCTCTTCCGGGACAGGGTTGAAACTGTTTTTT.